The 22 T cell receptor beta chains below were found in one sample sequenced in a study of cytomegalovirus exposure and HLA in healthy donors. It was with 60 Vbeta and 13 Jbeta primers that the PCR ran. The repertoire was sequenced with immunoSEQ multiplex PCR; TCRdb's copy has only in-frame clones and lacks some. The table includes around 100,000 clones, about 70% detected once. Sequences were obtained from PBMCs. The receptors come from a man aged 50-60 years in good health and CMV-seropositive.

The chain has TRBV5-1 and TRBJ2-5; 11 positions agree with TRBD2. This CDR3 contains 14 residues. J was trimmed by 7 bases and V by 4 bases; bases with no gene match: 6. Germline CDR1 and CDR2: SGHRS and YFSETQ. The CDR3 DNA reads TGCGCCAGCAGCCCCACGCTAGCGGGGGGGACCCAGTACTTC. Its translation is CASSPTLAGGTQYF.

The chain combines TRBV4-1 with TRBJ1-6; 8 bases map to TRBD1. V lost 4 bases and J lost 10; bases outside the gene matches: 9. Germline V lookup: CDR1 MGHRA, CDR2 YSYEKL. This CDR3 is 15 amino acids long. The CDR3 DNA is TGCGCCAGCAGCCCTGCGCAGGGGGCTCGATCACCCCTCCACTTT. Its protein product is CASSPAQGARSPLHF.

This rearrangement joins TRBV29-1 to TRBJ2-6; 7 bases match TRBD1. The CDR3 contains 15 residues. J was trimmed by 0 bases and V by 6 bases; bases with no gene match: 5. CDR1 is SQVTM, CDR2 ANQGSEA, per germline. The CDR3 DNA reads as TGCAGCGTAGGGACAGCCCACTCTGGGGCCAACGTCCTGACTTTC. As protein: CSVGTAHSGANVLTF.

V is TRBV19 and J is TRBJ1-1, with unresolved D. The germline gives CDR1 LNHDA, CDR2 SQIVND (reference sequence). V was cut by 5 bases and J by 8 bases, with 15 bases left in between. This CDR3 has 13 amino acids. The DNA for the CDR3 is TGTGCCAGTAGTCCCACGAGGGCGAGAGAAGCTTTCTTT. The encoded protein is CASSPTRAREAFF.

As DNA, the CDR3 is TGTGCCAGTACAAAGGGGCAGGGACGGGGGGGGAACACTGAAGCTTTCTTT. Amino acids: CASTKGQGRGGNTEAFF. The rearrangement uses TRBV5-4 and TRBJ1-1, with D possibly TRBD1 on 5 matching bases. V was pared by 8 bases and J by 1 base, with 24 bases between. Germline CDR1 is SGHNT and CDR2 is YYREEE (reference sequence). This CDR3 spans 17 amino acids. Drawing the rest from reference TRBV5-4 and TRBJ1-1, the complete variable domain is ETGVTQSPTHLIKTRGQQVTLRCSSQSGHNTVSWYQQALGQGPQFIFQYYREEENGRGNFPPRFSGLQFPNYSSELNVNALELDDSALYLCASTKGQGRGGNTEAFFGQGTRLTVV.

The gene calls are TRBV7-3 and TRBJ1-1, with 7 nucleotides matching TRBD1. The length of the CDR3 is 14 residues. V lost 5 bases and J lost 3; bases outside the gene matches: 6. Germline CDR1 and CDR2: SGHTA and FQGTGA. In DNA form, the CDR3 reads TGTGCCAGCAGCCCCCGGACAGGAGACACTGAAGCTTTCTTT. Its translation is CASSPRTGDTEAFF.

CDR3 loop: CASSASVETQYF. CDR3 coding DNA: TGTGCCAGCAGCGCTAGCGTGGAGACCCAGTACTTC. The chain uses TRBV2 and TRBJ2-5; D perhaps matches TRBD2 (6 bases). CDR3 length: 12 amino acids. The germline gives CDR1 SNHLY, CDR2 FYNNEI. V lost 6 bases and J 5 bases, leaving 10 bases between the germline ends.

The chain is built from TRBV19 and TRBJ1-2; 9 bases are a match to TRBD1. V lost 6 bases and J lost 7; bases outside the gene matches: 6. The CDR3 has 13 amino acids. CDR1 and CDR2 (germline): LNHDA, SQIVND (reference sequence). CDR3 in amino acids: CASRPRQGVGYTF. As DNA, the CDR3 is TGTGCCAGTAGGCCGAGACAGGGGGTTGGCTACACCTTC.

The chain has TRBV6-5 and TRBJ1-2; D gene uncertain. V gave up 2 bases and J gave up 0 bases, with 10 bases separating them. This CDR3 has 15 amino acids. CDR1 and CDR2 from the germline V gene are MNHEY and SVGAGI. CDR3 nucleotides: TGTGCCAGCAGTTACGATCGGAGCTCTAACTATGGCTACACCTTC. Residues: CASSYDRSSNYGYTF.

There are a few counts of this clone. CDR3 nucleotides: TGTGCCAGCACCCTGCTGCATTCGGTTTCGAAAACTGAAGCTTTCTTT. Its translation is CASTLLHSVSKTEAFF. The chain employs TRBV2 and TRBJ1-1; D ambiguous. This CDR3 contains 16 residues. Germline values: CDR1 SNHLY, CDR2 FYNNEI. V lost 7 bases, J lost 5 bases, and 23 bases lay in between. Full variable domain (outside the CDR3, taken from reference TRBV2 and TRBJ1-1): EPEVTQTPSHQVTQMGQEVILRCVPISNHLYFYWYRQILGQKVEFLVSFYNNEISEKSEIFDDQFSVERPDGSNFTLKIRSTKLEDSAMYFCASTLLHSVSKTEAFFGQGTRLTVV.

The genes are TRBV5-1 and TRBJ2-3, with D perhaps TRBD1 (6 bases). Germline values: CDR1 SGHRS, CDR2 YFSETQ. Trimming stripped 2 bases from V and 1 base from J, with 14 bases between. The CDR3 loop spans 16 amino acids. CDR3 loop: CASSLEGDTGTDTQYF. DNA for the CDR3: TGCGCCAGCAGCTTAGAGGGGGACACCGGCACAGATACGCAGTATTTT.

The genes are TRBV19 and TRBJ2-7, with a tentative D call TRBD1 (5 bases). Germline values: CDR1 LNHDA, CDR2 SQIVND (reference sequence). The CDR3 loop spans 12 amino acids. V lost 2 bases and J lost 3, with 5 bases in between. Written as DNA, the CDR3 is TGTGCCAGTAGTATACAGGGCTACGAGCAGTACTTC. This encodes CASSIQGYEQYF.

The sample holds one count of this clone. This chain uses TRBV5-5 with TRBJ2-1; 8 bases agree with TRBD2. CDR3 size: 15 residues. The V gene end was trimmed by 3 bases and the J gene end by 10 bases; junction bases not matched to a gene: 12. Germline values: CDR1 SGHKS, CDR2 YYEKEE (reference sequence). CDR3 bases: TGTGCCAGCAGCTCCCCCCCTAGCGGGTGGGAAGAGCAGTTCTTC. It is translated as CASSSPPSGWEEQFF.

The V call is TRBV6-7, the J call TRBJ2-3; 10 bases align to TRBD2. TRBV6-7 has ORF status, its function being uncertain. With V trimmed by 4 bases and J by 4 bases, 17 bases remained unmatched. The length of the CDR3 is 19 residues. The DNA for the CDR3 is TGTGCCAGCAGTTCCGACTCGGGCCAAGCGGGGGGGCGTCCAGATACGCAGTATTTT. Amino acids: CASSSDSGQAGGRPDTQYF.

V usage is TRBV5-1 and J usage is TRBJ2-2; tentative D call: TRBD1 (6 bases). This CDR3 is 13 amino acids long. CDR1 and CDR2 (germline): SGHRS, YFSETQ. V dropped 2 bases and J dropped 4 bases, with 6 bases sitting between them. CDR3 nucleotide sequence: TGCGCCAGCAGCTTAGGGGGCACCGGGGAGCTGTTTTTT. Amino acid sequence: CASSLGGTGELFF.

This clone has only one observation. This chain joins TRBV19 and TRBJ2-7; a weak D match, TRBD2 (6 bases). Trimming stripped 5 bases from V and 2 bases from J, with 16 bases between. The CDR3 contains 15 residues. CDR1 LNHDA and CDR2 SQIVND come from the germline V gene (reference sequence). The CDR3 DNA sequence: TGTGCCAGTAGTGCGGGACTGAGCTCGACCTACGAGCAGTACTTC. The encoded protein is CASSAGLSSTYEQYF.

The genes are TRBV4-2 and TRBJ1-2; a possible D gene is TRBD1 (5 bases). The CDR3 spans 16 residues. The V gene's germline CDR1 is LGHNA and CDR2 YNFKEQ. V lost 0 bases, J lost 5 bases, and 16 bases lay in between. The CDR3 sequence is CASSQDQAGSSYGYTF. The CDR3 DNA reads as TGTGCCAGCAGCCAAGATCAGGCAGGGTCCTCTTATGGCTACACCTTC.

V usage is TRBV5-6 and J usage is TRBJ2-1; 11 bases line up with TRBD2. Germline V CDR1 and CDR2: SGHDT, YYEEEE. The J segment lost 4 bases and the V segment lost 0 bases, leaving 3 bases of the junction unmatched. This CDR3 contains 16 residues. CDR3 amino acids: CASSLVAGGLYNEQFF. The CDR3 DNA follows: TGTGCCAGCAGCTTGGTAGCGGGAGGGTTGTACAATGAGCAGTTCTTC.

This clone appeared once. V usage is TRBV25-1 and J usage is TRBJ1-4; D may be TRBD1 (6 bases). The CDR3 sequence is 16 residues long. Trimming took off 1 base at V and 8 bases at J, with 17 bases between the two ends. The germline V gene has CDR1 MGHDK and CDR2 SYGVNS. The CDR3 DNA is TGTGCCAGCAGTGAATGGGGGAACAGGGCACGAGAAAAACTGTTTTTT. Protein sequence: CASSEWGNRAREKLFF.

The chain uses TRBV28 and TRBJ1-1; no firm D call. The ends were cut back, 7 bases at V and 4 bases at J, with 13 bases in the middle. Germline V CDR1 and CDR2: MDHEN, SYDVKM. This CDR3 has 13 residues. This CDR3 is CASKSPGSTEAFF. CDR3 in DNA: TGTGCCAGCAAGAGCCCGGGGAGCACTGAAGCTTTCTTT.

The chain recombines TRBV11-2 with TRBJ2-7; D uncertain. The germline V gene encodes CDR1 SGHAT and CDR2 FQNNGV. Trimming pared 5 bases from V and 4 bases from J, leaving 12 bases between. CDR3 length equals 13 residues. The chain's CDR3 is CASSPTDGYEQYF. The CDR3 DNA reads TGTGCCAGCAGCCCGACCGACGGGTACGAGCAGTACTTC.

The chain uses TRBV5-6 and TRBJ2-1; 13 nucleotides agree with TRBD2. Looked up from germline, CDR1 is SGHDT and CDR2 is YYEEEE. The CDR3 loop spans 15 amino acids. After removal of 5 bases from V and 11 bases from J, the junction contained 10 bases not matched to a gene. The CDR3 coding sequence is TGTGCCAGCAGTTACGGACTAGCGGGGGCATCGAAGCAGTTCTTC. It is translated as CASSYGLAGASKQFF.